This T cell receptor beta chain was observed in a study of metastatic and nonmetastatic thyroid tumors. This CDR3 comprises 17 residues. The germline V gene encodes CDR1 SNHLY and CDR2 FYNNEI. V dropped 9 bases and J dropped 4; count of bases not matched to a gene: 14. Thyroid surgery was preceded by no treatment in any patient. This clone is medium-sized (0.01 to 0.1%). TCRdb reanalyzed the PCR reads with MiXCR. There are 6,000 to 8,500 clones in the sample; more than 2.5% occur only once, and approximately 15% lies in the top ten. This chain joins TRBV2 and TRBJ2-2, with 10 bases lining up with TRBD2. Sequencing was carried out using tumor tissue. The source of this sequence is a female donor with papillary thyroid cancer or a benign thyroid nodule (not recorded which). Some clones in this sample may be carry-over from other donors' samples. The CDR3, as DNA: TGTGCCAGTAGGCCCAGGCTCGGACTAGCGGTCACCGGGGAGCTGTTTTTT. It translates to CASRPRLGLAVTGELFF.